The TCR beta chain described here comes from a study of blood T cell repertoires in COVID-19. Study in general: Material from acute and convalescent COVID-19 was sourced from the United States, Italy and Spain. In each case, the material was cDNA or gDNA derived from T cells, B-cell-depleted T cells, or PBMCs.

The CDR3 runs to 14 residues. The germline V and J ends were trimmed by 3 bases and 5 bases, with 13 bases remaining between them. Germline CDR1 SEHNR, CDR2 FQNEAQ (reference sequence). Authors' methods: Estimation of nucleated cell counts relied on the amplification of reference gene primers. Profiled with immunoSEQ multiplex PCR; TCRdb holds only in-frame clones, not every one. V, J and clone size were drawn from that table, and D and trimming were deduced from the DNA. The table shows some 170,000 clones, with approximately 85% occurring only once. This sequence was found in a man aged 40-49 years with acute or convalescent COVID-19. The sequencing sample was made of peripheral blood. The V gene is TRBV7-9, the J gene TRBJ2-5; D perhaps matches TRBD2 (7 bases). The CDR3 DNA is TGTGCCAGCAGCTTCCGGGGGGCAGGGGAGACCCAGTACTTC. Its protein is CASSFRGAGETQYF.